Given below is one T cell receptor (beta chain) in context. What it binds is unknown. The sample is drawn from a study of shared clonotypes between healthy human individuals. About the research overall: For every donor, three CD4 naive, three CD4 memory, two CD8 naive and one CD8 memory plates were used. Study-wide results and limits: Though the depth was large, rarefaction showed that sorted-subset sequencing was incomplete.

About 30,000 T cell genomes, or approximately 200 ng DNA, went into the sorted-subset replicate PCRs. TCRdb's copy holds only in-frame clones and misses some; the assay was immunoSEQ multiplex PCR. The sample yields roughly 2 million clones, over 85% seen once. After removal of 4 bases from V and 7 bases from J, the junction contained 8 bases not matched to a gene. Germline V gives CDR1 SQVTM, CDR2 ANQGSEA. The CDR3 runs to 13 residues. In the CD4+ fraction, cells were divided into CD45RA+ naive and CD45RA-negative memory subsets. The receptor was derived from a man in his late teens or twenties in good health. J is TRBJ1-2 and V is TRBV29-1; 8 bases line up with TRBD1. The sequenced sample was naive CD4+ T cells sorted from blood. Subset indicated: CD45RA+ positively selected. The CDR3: CSVVTGGEGGYTF. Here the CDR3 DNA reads TGCAGCGTTGTTACAGGGGGGGAGGGTGGCTACACCTTC.